This entry describes one TCR beta chain. Its target is unknown. The junction does not match germline at one end; this may be a read error. The data belong to a study of tumor-infiltrating lymphocytes in primary liver carcinoma. Study results and caveats: Only around 7-25% of top clones occurred in all five tumor regions.

TCR beta cDNA was made from around 460 ng total RNA with a constant-region primer. Libraries covering TCR beta were generated through three nested multiplex PCR rounds (using a slightly modified ARM-PCR). The first two PCR rounds used TRBV1-TRBV30 forward primers with a C-beta reverse primer, about 10 cycles each. TCRdb ran MiXCR on the multiplex PCR reads and lists one entry per CDR3 protein. In the table there are some 180,000 distinct CDR3 sequences, 70% to 90% of which are singletons. Each 20-30 mg portion of unsorted bulk tissue served as the source for co-extraction of RNA and DNA. Resection treated the patients' primary liver carcinoma. The CDR3 spans 16 residues. Germline V gives CDR1 SGHDN, CDR2 FVKESK.

The sequence was obtained from a middle-aged man with primary liver carcinoma and hepatitis B virus infection. Specimen: tumor tissue from primary liver carcinoma. The chain carries TRBV14 and TRBJ2-1; the D is unclear. The CDR3 region is CTSSAVVRWVNNEQFF. The CDR3 region has the DNA TGTACCAGCAGTGCCGTAGTGCGATGGGTAAACAATGAGCAGTTCTTC.